The clone carrying this T cell receptor (beta chain) was found many times. Its antigen is currently unknown. This entry belongs to a study of T cells in Graves' hyperthyroidism and ophthalmopathy. With 3 bases clipped from V and 8 bases from J, the junction kept 10 bases outside the gene matches. The CDR3 is 15 amino acids. Uncontrolled infection, other autoimmune disease, pregnancy or lactation barred patients from enrollment. Using RNA transcripts as the source, TCR beta CDR3 regions were amplified. Using the HTBI primer set, a first-round RT-PCR was run on the TCR CDR3. TCRdb fed the multiplex PCR reads into MiXCR, producing one record per CDR3 protein. The sample has around 380,000 distinct CDR3 sequences; roughly 13% are singletons. General study findings and limits: Most thyroid-expanded clonotypes above 0.001 were also found in blood.

What was sequenced was blood. The rearrangement joins TRBV12-3 or TRBV12-4 to TRBJ2-1; 7 bases map to TRBD2. The source is a man aged 25-45 years with Graves' hyperthyroidism that later progressed to Graves' ophthalmopathy. CDR3 amino acids: CASSFGGSYSDEQFF. CDR3 coding DNA: TGTGCCAGCAGTTTCGGGGGGTCTTATAGCGATGAGCAGTTCTTC.